The next 24 T cell receptor beta chains were all read from a single sample in a study of blood T cell repertoires in COVID-19. Repertoires were generated with immunoSEQ multiplex PCR, while TCRdb's copy carries only in-frame clones and drops some. The table lists some 59,000 clones, around 82% of them singletons, with 20% to 25% in the top ten. The sequenced sample was peripheral blood. These receptors were obtained from a man at least 80 years old with active or convalescent COVID-19.

This clone has just one count. The J gene is TRBJ1-1, the V gene TRBV27, with 8 bases matching TRBD1. Germline CDR1 MNHEY, CDR2 SMNVEV (reference sequence). V lost 0 bases and J lost 4; bases outside the gene matches: 10. CDR3 length: 17 amino acids. DNA for the CDR3: TGTGCCAGCAGTTTATCCCCCCTACAGGGGGAAGGCACTGAAGCTTTCTTT. Residues: CASSLSPLQGEGTEAFF.

The V and J genes are TRBV9 and TRBJ2-7; weak D call: TRBD2 (5 bases). V shed 4 bases and J shed 7 bases, with 15 bases lying between them. The CDR3 has 13 amino acids. Germline assignment: CDR1 SGDLS and CDR2 YYNGEE. For the CDR3, the DNA is TGTGCCAGCAGCCCCCGGCCCTCGGGGGAGCAGTACTTC. Translated, it gives CASSPRPSGEQYF.

This sequence joins TRBV2 and TRBJ1-5, with D uncertain. Between the trimmed V and J ends, which lost 6 bases and 5 bases, there was a span of 11 bases. Germline values: CDR1 SNHLY, CDR2 FYNNEI. The CDR3 runs to 13 residues. Here the CDR3 reads CASRPNQDQPQHF. The CDR3 DNA reads as TGTGCCAGCAGGCCTAATCAGGATCAGCCCCAGCATTTT.

The rearrangement links TRBV10-2 to TRBJ2-3; 10 bases map to TRBD2. Trimming cost V 7 bases and J 8 bases; bases outside gene matches: 15. The CDR3 extends over 16 amino acids. The V gene's germline CDR1 is WSHSY and CDR2 SAAADI. The CDR3 DNA follows: TGCGCCAGCAAAACCCCTTCGGCTAGCGGGGGTGGTACGCAGTATTTT. This translates into CASKTPSASGGGTQYF.

The rearrangement uses TRBV5-4 and TRBJ1-1; 8 positions match TRBD1. V shed 4 bases, J shed 1 base, and the junction held 3 bases outside the gene matches. The CDR3 is 14 residues long. The germline CDR1 and CDR2 sequences are SGHNT and YYREEE (reference sequence). CDR3 nucleotide sequence: TGTGCCAGCAGCCTGGGACAGGAGAACACTGAAGCTTTCTTT. As protein: CASSLGQENTEAFF.

The chain joins TRBV27 to TRBJ2-1; TRBD2 matches at 14 bases. The length of the CDR3 is 16 residues. The germline gives CDR1 MNHEY, CDR2 SMNVEV (reference sequence). V was pared by 7 bases and J by 3 bases, with 5 bases of the junction left unmatched. Here the CDR3 DNA reads TGTGCCAGCAAAAGAGGACTAGCGGGGGGCTACAATGAGCAGTTCTTC. Translation: CASKRGLAGGYNEQFF.

This clone was seen once. This chain's CDR3 is CASTLAGGLEETQYF. Written as DNA, the CDR3 is TGTGCCAGCACCTTAGCGGGAGGGCTTGAAGAGACCCAGTACTTC. The chain couples TRBV5-4 to TRBJ2-5, with TRBD2 matching 11 bases. Germline V CDR1 and CDR2: SGHNT, YYREEE (reference sequence). The CDR3 consists of 15 residues. With 6 bases clipped from V and 3 bases from J, the junction kept 7 bases outside the gene matches.

The chain combines TRBV7-9 with TRBJ1-6, with D unresolved. Germline V CDR1 and CDR2: SEHNR, FQNEAQ (reference sequence). This CDR3 has 12 residues. Trimming left V 2 bases short and J 11 bases short, with 7 bases between. The CDR3 DNA reads as TGTGCCAGCAGCTTACAGGATCCACCCCTCCACTTT. Amino acid sequence: CASSLQDPPLHF.

The J gene is TRBJ2-3, the V gene TRBV6-5; TRBD2 is a possible D gene (6 bases). The V gene lost 6 bases and the J gene lost 4 bases, with 17 bases spanning the gap. Germline V CDR1 and CDR2: MNHEY, SVGAGI. The CDR3 covers 15 residues. Here the CDR3 DNA reads TGTGCCAGCAGGGGCCTAGGAGGGCCGTCAGATACGCAGTATTTT. It encodes CASRGLGGPSDTQYF.

This clone was counted a few times. The chain is built from TRBV19 and TRBJ1-4, with 7 bases matching TRBD1. The CDR3 is made up of 14 amino acids. Germline CDR1 is LNHDA and CDR2 is SQIVND (reference sequence). With 5 bases clipped from V and 8 bases from J, the junction kept 8 bases outside the gene matches. The CDR3 spells CASSWVTGVEKLFF. The CDR3 bases are TGTGCCAGTAGTTGGGTAACAGGGGTAGAAAAACTGTTTTTT.

This clone showed up just once. This chain connects TRBV18 to TRBJ1-6; tentative D call: TRBD1 (5 bases). CDR3 length: 15 residues. The V gene lost 3 bases and the J gene lost 5 bases, with 11 bases spanning the gap. The V gene's germline CDR1 is KGHSH and CDR2 LQKENI. The CDR3 sequence: CASSPLWGDNSPLHF. The CDR3 DNA reads TGTGCCAGCTCACCTCTTTGGGGGGATAATTCACCCCTCCACTTT.

V is TRBV4-1 and J is TRBJ2-5; no clear D gene. Trimming left V 3 bases short and J 5 bases short, with 4 bases between. The CDR3 is 11 amino acids. Germline V gives CDR1 MGHRA, CDR2 YSYEKL. The DNA of the CDR3 is TGCGCCAGCAGCCAGTCGGAGACCCAGTACTTC. Protein sequence: CASSQSETQYF.

The chain joins TRBV7-8 to TRBJ1-6, with D uncertain. The CDR3 extends over 12 amino acids. With 3 bases removed from V and 7 bases from J, the gap between germline ends came to 4 bases. Germline V gives CDR1 SGHVS, CDR2 FQNEAQ. The chain's CDR3 is CASSLANSPLHF. CDR3 bases: TGTGCCAGCAGCTTGGCAAATTCACCCCTCCACTTT. Together with reference TRBV7-8 and TRBJ1-6, the CDR3 gives the full variable domain: GAGVSQSPRYKVAKRGQDVALRCDPISGHVSLFWYQQALGQGPEFLTYFQNEAQLDKSGLPSDRFFAERPEGSVSTLKIQRTQQEDSAVYLCASSLANSPLHFGNGTRLTVT.

This chain uses TRBV5-4 with TRBJ1-6; D not certain. Trimming stripped 2 bases from V and 10 bases from J, with 10 bases between. The CDR3 length is 13 residues. Germline-derived CDR1 and CDR2 are SGHNT and YYREEE (reference sequence). CDR3 loop: CASSLQSNSPLHF. Here the CDR3 DNA reads TGTGCCAGCAGCTTACAGAGTAACTCACCCCTCCACTTT. The variable domain in full, with the rest retrieved from reference TRBV5-4 and TRBJ1-6, is ETGVTQSPTHLIKTRGQQVTLRCSSQSGHNTVSWYQQALGQGPQFIFQYYREEENGRGNFPPRFSGLQFPNYSSELNVNALELDDSALYLCASSLQSNSPLHFGNGTRLTVT.

The chain combines TRBV7-3 with TRBJ2-3; 11 bases fit TRBD2. The CDR3 sequence is 15 residues long. Germline CDR1 and CDR2: SGHTA and FQGTGA. J lost 4 bases, V lost 5 bases, and 5 bases had no gene match. The CDR3 reads CASSQRLAGPDTQYF. CDR3 bases: TGTGCCAGCAGCCAAAGACTAGCGGGACCAGATACGCAGTATTTT.

This chain links TRBV7-9 with TRBJ1-1, with D tentatively TRBD1 (5 bases). The CDR3 has 14 residues. Germline CDR1 is SEHNR and CDR2 is FQNEAQ (reference sequence). V lost 5 bases and J 1 base, leaving 11 bases between the germline ends. This chain's CDR3 is CASSPARENTEAFF. The CDR3 coding sequence is TGTGCCAGCAGCCCGGCCAGGGAGAACACTGAAGCTTTCTTT.

This clone has only a few counts. The V call is TRBV7-9, the J call TRBJ2-1, with TRBD2 matching 7 bases. The CDR3 sequence is 13 residues long. The germline V gene has CDR1 SEHNR and CDR2 FQNEAQ (reference sequence). Unmatched junction bases numbered 3, after V lost 5 bases and J lost 5 bases. The CDR3 reads CASSRRENNEQFF. For the CDR3, the DNA is TGTGCCAGCAGCAGGCGGGAGAACAATGAGCAGTTCTTC.

The genes are TRBV7-9 and TRBJ2-7; a weak D match, TRBD2 (6 bases). With 7 bases removed from V and 2 bases from J, the gap between germline ends came to 24 bases. The CDR3 has 17 residues. The germline gives CDR1 SEHNR, CDR2 FQNEAQ (reference sequence). For the CDR3, the DNA is TGTGCCAGCAACGGGGGTTTAGGACGCCGGGCGCCCTACGAGCAGTACTTC. It translates to CASNGGLGRRAPYEQYF. Using reference TRBV7-9 and TRBJ2-7 for the parts outside the CDR3, the full variable domain is DTGVSQNPRHKITKRGQNVTFRCDPISEHNRLYWYRQTLGQGPEFLTYFQNEAQLEKSRLLSDRFSAERPKGSFSTLEIQRTEQGDSAMYLCASNGGLGRRAPYEQYFGPGTRLTVT.

This chain joins TRBV5-8 and TRBJ2-1, with D maybe TRBD2 (6 bases). The germline V gene has CDR1 SGHTS and CDR2 YDEGEE. V lost 0 bases, J lost 4 bases, and 11 bases lay in between. The length of the CDR3 is 15 residues. CDR3 sequence reads: CASSLGGNGYNEQFF. The DNA for the CDR3 is TGTGCCAGCAGCTTGGGCGGGAACGGGTACAATGAGCAGTTCTTC. Full variable domain (rest looked up from reference TRBV5-8 and TRBJ2-1): EAGVTQSPTHLIKTRGQQATLRCSPISGHTSVYWYQQALGLGLQFLLWYDEGEERNRGNFPPRFSGRQFPNYSSELNVNALELEDSALYLCASSLGGNGYNEQFFGPGTRLTVL.

The genes are TRBV10-3 and TRBJ2-1; TRBD1 matches at 9 bases. Germline V lookup: CDR1 ENHRY, CDR2 SYGVKD. Trimming cost V 10 bases and J 7 bases; bases outside gene matches: 8. The CDR3 runs 13 residues. The CDR3 nucleotides read TGTGCCAGCAGAAGACAGGGGGGAAATGAGCAGTTCTTC. Translation: CASRRQGGNEQFF.

The V and J genes are TRBV30 and TRBJ1-6; D is possibly TRBD1 (6 bases). The germline V gene encodes CDR1 GTSNPN and CDR2 SVGIG (reference sequence). The CDR3 contains 14 residues. V was trimmed by 3 bases and J by 7 bases, leaving 13 bases between them. As DNA, the CDR3 is TGTGCCTGGAGCGGACAGCGGGGGAATTCACCCCTCCACTTT. It translates to CAWSGQRGNSPLHF.

This clone has just one count. V gene TRBV9 combines with J gene TRBJ2-7, with TRBD1 as a possible D gene (6 bases). Trimming removed 4 bases at V and 0 bases at J, with 14 bases between. Germline CDR1 is SGDLS and CDR2 is YYNGEE. The CDR3 runs to 15 residues. CDR3 region: CASSPDQGPSYEQYF. The CDR3 DNA is TGTGCCAGCAGCCCAGATCAGGGGCCCTCCTACGAGCAGTACTTC.

A single count supports this clone. This rearrangement joins TRBV11-1 to TRBJ2-7; the D gene is possibly TRBD2 (5 bases). The CDR3 totals 15 residues. V was trimmed by 2 bases and J by 3 bases, leaving 14 bases between them. CDR1 is SGHAT and CDR2 is FQDESV in the germline V gene (reference sequence). In DNA, the CDR3 is TGTGCCAGCAGCTTAAGACTCACAGAGGGCTACGAGCAGTACTTC. This codes for CASSLRLTEGYEQYF.

The rearrangement uses TRBV5-1 and TRBJ1-2, with 7 nucleotides matching TRBD1. The V and J ends lost 4 bases and 6 bases, in that order; junction bases with no gene match: 6. From germline, CDR1 is SGHRS and CDR2 YFSETQ. CDR3 size: 13 residues. CDR3 region: CASSPGQVHGYTF. The CDR3 DNA follows: TGCGCCAGCAGCCCAGGACAGGTGCATGGCTACACCTTC. Complete variable domain (other parts from reference TRBV5-1 and TRBJ1-2): KAGVTQTPRYLIKTRGQQVTLSCSPISGHRSVSWYQQTPGQGLQFLFEYFSETQRNKGNFPGRFSGRQFSNSRSEMNVSTLELGDSALYLCASSPGQVHGYTFGSGTRLTVV.